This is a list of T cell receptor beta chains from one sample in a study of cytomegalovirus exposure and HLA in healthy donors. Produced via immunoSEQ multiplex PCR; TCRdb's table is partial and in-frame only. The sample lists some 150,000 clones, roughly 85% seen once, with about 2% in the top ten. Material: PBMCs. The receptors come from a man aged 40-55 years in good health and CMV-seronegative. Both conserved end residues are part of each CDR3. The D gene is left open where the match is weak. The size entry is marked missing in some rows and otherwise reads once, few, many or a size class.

CDR3: CASSYSPRDRISGANVLTF
DNA: TGTGCCAGCAGCTATAGTCCCCGGGACAGGATCTCTGGGGCCAACGTCCTGACTTTC
V: TRBV11-3
size: large
J: TRBJ2-6
D: TRBD1

CDR3: CATSRAPGTRRNEQFF
DNA: TGTGCCACCAGCAGAGCCCCAGGGACTAGGCGGAATGAGCAGTTCTTC
V: TRBV15
size: few
J: TRBJ2-1
D: TRBD2

CDR3: CAISESDPGLAADNEQFF
DNA: TGTGCCATCAGTGAGTCCGACCCGGGACTAGCGGCCGACAATGAGCAGTTCTTC
V: TRBV10-3
size: -
J: TRBJ2-1
D: TRBD2

CDR3: CARQQGGPYGYTF
DNA: TGTGCCAGGCAACAGGGGGGGCCCTATGGCTACACCTTC
V: TRBV30
size: few
J: TRBJ1-2
D: TRBD1

CDR3: CASSPSTSGWETQYF
DNA: TGTGCCAGCAGCCCCTCGACTAGCGGATGGGAGACCCAGTACTTC
V: TRBV9
size: -
J: TRBJ2-5
D: TRBD2

CDR3: CASSLGTGNYEQYF
DNA: TGTGCCAGCAGCTTAGGGACAGGAAACTACGAGCAGTACTTC
V: TRBV5-5
size: -
J: TRBJ2-7
D: TRBD1

CDR3: CASSPLDGHYYEQYF
DNA: TGTGCCAGCTCACCTCTCGATGGACACTACTACGAGCAGTACTTC
V: TRBV18
size: -
J: TRBJ2-7
D: -

CDR3: CSIRGLGEKLFF
DNA: TGTTCCATCAGGGGACTGGGGGAAAAACTGTTTTTT
V: TRBV7-9
size: -
J: TRBJ1-4
D: -

CDR3: CASSPIGGTTFLLYEQYF
DNA: TGTGCCAGCAGCCCAATCGGAGGGACCACCTTCCTCCTCTACGAGCAGTACTTC
V: TRBV7-9
size: -
J: TRBJ2-7
D: -

CDR3: CASGVEGATKNIQYF
DNA: TGTGCCAGCGGAGTCGAGGGGGCGACGAAAAACATTCAGTACTTC
V: TRBV27
size: -
J: TRBJ2-4
D: TRBD1

CDR3: CASSYSGTGDYEQYF
DNA: TGTGCCAGCAGTTACTCGGGGACAGGGGACTACGAGCAGTACTTC
V: TRBV6-6
size: -
J: TRBJ2-7
D: TRBD1

CDR3: CASIRGAGWGNQPQHF
DNA: TGTGCCAGCATTCGGGGGGCGGGTTGGGGCAATCAGCCCCAGCATTTT
V: TRBV28
size: -
J: TRBJ1-5
D: -

CDR3: CAWSPLGGQGATNEKLFF
DNA: TGTGCCTGGAGTCCCTTGGGGGGACAGGGTGCAACTAATGAAAAACTGTTTTTT
V: TRBV30
size: -
J: TRBJ1-4
D: TRBD1

CDR3: CATSRDRTKNSQYF
DNA: TGTGCCACCAGCAGAGACAGAACCAAAAACAGTCAGTACTTC
V: TRBV15
size: -
J: TRBJ2-4
D: -

CDR3: CASSLAIRGRADEQFF
DNA: TGCGCCAGCAGCTTGGCGATTCGGGGGAGGGCCGATGAGCAGTTCTTC
V: TRBV5-1
size: once
J: TRBJ2-1
D: TRBD2

CDR3: CATKNPGQGALNQPQHF
DNA: TGTGCCACCAAAAATCCGGGACAGGGGGCTCTAAATCAGCCCCAGCATTTT
V: TRBV28
size: -
J: TRBJ1-5
D: TRBD1

CDR3: CASSQAGAGNNEQFF
DNA: TGCGCCAGCAGCCAAGCTGGAGCGGGAAACAATGAGCAGTTCTTC
V: TRBV4-1
size: -
J: TRBJ2-1
D: TRBD2

CDR3: CASSPGQLGETQYF
DNA: TGTGCCAGCAGCCCGGGACAACTAGGAGAGACCCAGTACTTC
V: TRBV6-6
size: -
J: TRBJ2-5
D: -

CDR3: CASSRDRVYNEQFF
DNA: TGTGCCAGCAGCCGGGACAGGGTCTACAATGAGCAGTTCTTC
V: TRBV27
size: -
J: TRBJ2-1
D: TRBD1

CDR3: CASSEQGASNEQFF
DNA: TGTGCCAGCAGTGAACAGGGGGCGTCCAATGAGCAGTTCTTC
V: TRBV6-4
size: -
J: TRBJ2-1
D: TRBD1

CDR3: CASSARLAGGQETQYF
DNA: TGTGCCAGCAGCGCCAGACTAGCGGGAGGGCAGGAGACCCAGTACTTC
V: TRBV5-4
size: -
J: TRBJ2-5
D: TRBD2

CDR3: CASSLDYSTNYGYTF
DNA: TGTGCCAGCAGCTTAGATTACAGTACTAACTATGGCTACACCTTC
V: TRBV11-2
size: -
J: TRBJ1-2
D: -

CDR3: CSSSFGQGGETQYF
DNA: TGTTCCAGCAGCTTCGGACAGGGAGGGGAGACCCAGTACTTC
V: TRBV7-9
size: -
J: TRBJ2-5
D: -

CDR3: CASSKVEGGIPNEKLFF
DNA: TGTGCCAGCAGCAAAGTTGAAGGGGGCATACCTAATGAAAAACTGTTTTTT
V: TRBV21-1
size: -
J: TRBJ1-4
D: -

CDR3: CASSRLGTGVVTGELFF
DNA: TGTGCCAGCAGCCGCCTGGGGACAGGGGTGGTCACCGGGGAGCTGTTTTTT
V: TRBV11-1
size: -
J: TRBJ2-2
D: TRBD1

CDR3: CASSQGRGALSSYEQYF
DNA: TGTGCCAGCAGCCAAGGACGCGGGGCCCTAAGCTCCTACGAGCAGTACTTC
V: TRBV4-2
size: -
J: TRBJ2-7
D: -

CDR3: CASSYSRDRGVHEQYF
DNA: TGTGCCAGCAGTTACTCACGGGACAGGGGTGTCCACGAGCAGTACTTC
V: TRBV6-5
size: -
J: TRBJ2-7
D: TRBD1

CDR3: CASSSHSPIEQYF
DNA: TGCGCCAGCAGCTCCCATAGCCCGATCGAGCAGTACTTC
V: TRBV5-1
size: -
J: TRBJ2-7
D: -

CDR3: CASTSPGYGYTF
DNA: TGTGCCAGCACCTCCCCAGGGTATGGCTACACCTTC
V: TRBV27
size: -
J: TRBJ1-2
D: -

CDR3: CASSELGQGNSPLHF
DNA: TGTGCCAGCAGTGAGTTGGGACAGGGTAATTCACCCCTCCACTTT
V: TRBV6-1
size: -
J: TRBJ1-6
D: TRBD1

CDR3: CASSYGANEQYF
DNA: TGTGCCAGCAGCTATGGGGCTAACGAGCAGTACTTC
V: TRBV11-2
size: few
J: TRBJ2-7
D: -

CDR3: CASGGTLTGANGLTF
DNA: TGTGCCAGCGGCGGAACTCTCACTGGGGCCAACGGCCTGACTTTC
V: TRBV7-9
size: few
J: TRBJ2-6
D: -

CDR3: CASSLAGGYTGELFF
DNA: TGTGCCAGCAGCTTAGCGGGAGGATACACCGGGGAGCTGTTTTTT
V: TRBV5-4
size: few
J: TRBJ2-2
D: TRBD2

CDR3: CASSLSSGLLGGYTF
DNA: TGTGCCAGCAGCTTATCATCGGGACTTTTGGGAGGCTACACCTTC
V: TRBV27
size: -
J: TRBJ1-2
D: -

CDR3: CSVVSAGEETQYF
DNA: TGCAGCGTTGTGTCGGCGGGAGAAGAGACCCAGTACTTC
V: TRBV29-1
size: -
J: TRBJ2-5
D: TRBD2

CDR3: CASSSHEQYF
DNA: TGTGCCAGCAGTTCTCACGAGCAGTACTTC
V: TRBV6-5
size: few
J: TRBJ2-7
D: -

CDR3: CSSSFSSGEQYF
DNA: TGTTCCAGCAGCTTTTCTAGTGGCGAGCAGTACTTC
V: TRBV7-9
size: once
J: TRBJ2-7
D: -

CDR3: CATLDGSSYEQYF
DNA: TGTGCCACCTTAGACGGGAGCTCCTACGAGCAGTACTTC
V: TRBV7-8
size: -
J: TRBJ2-7
D: -

CDR3: CASSQGSSYNEQFF
DNA: TGCGCCAGCAGCCAAGGGAGCTCCTACAATGAGCAGTTCTTC
V: TRBV4-1
size: -
J: TRBJ2-1
D: -

CDR3: CASSFRGPTGELFF
DNA: TGTGCCAGCAGCTTTAGGGGGCCCACCGGGGAGCTGTTTTTT
V: TRBV11-2
size: -
J: TRBJ2-2
D: TRBD1

CDR3: CASSLAPRGTYEQYF
DNA: TGTGCCAGCAGCTTAGCCCCCAGGGGGACCTACGAGCAGTACTTC
V: TRBV11-2
size: -
J: TRBJ2-7
D: TRBD1

CDR3: CASSFNRDSSGNTIYF
DNA: TGTGCCAGCAGTTTTAACCGGGACAGCTCTGGAAACACCATATATTTT
V: TRBV6-5
size: -
J: TRBJ1-3
D: TRBD1

CDR3: CAWSPSINEQFF
DNA: TGTGCCTGGAGTCCTAGTATCAATGAGCAGTTCTTC
V: TRBV30
size: -
J: TRBJ2-1
D: -

CDR3: CASSPPGAITEAFF
DNA: TGTGCCAGTAGTCCGCCAGGGGCTATTACTGAAGCTTTCTTT
V: TRBV19
size: -
J: TRBJ1-1
D: -

CDR3: CASSERWQGGGYTF
DNA: TGTGCCAGCAGTGAACGGTGGCAGGGTGGAGGCTACACCTTC
V: TRBV6-1
size: -
J: TRBJ1-2
D: -

CDR3: CASSWTSGSPYEQYF
DNA: TGTGCCAGCAGTTGGACTAGCGGGAGCCCCTACGAGCAGTACTTC
V: TRBV28
size: -
J: TRBJ2-7
D: TRBD2

CDR3: CASSLPGQGFEQYF
DNA: TGTGCCAGCAGCCTACCGGGACAGGGGTTCGAGCAGTACTTC
V: TRBV28
size: -
J: TRBJ2-7
D: TRBD1

CDR3: CASSIGDQAEKLFF
DNA: TGTGCCAGTAGTATCGGGGATCAAGCCGAAAAACTGTTTTTT
V: TRBV19
size: -
J: TRBJ1-4
D: -

CDR3: CASSPGWGLTNGQYF
DNA: TGTGCCAGCAGCCCAGGCTGGGGCCTCACTAACGGGCAGTACTTC
V: TRBV6-5
size: -
J: TRBJ2-7
D: -

CDR3: CASSIGTASGNTIYF
DNA: TGTGCCAGTAGTATTGGGACAGCGTCAGGAAACACCATATATTTT
V: TRBV19
size: medium-sized
J: TRBJ1-3
D: TRBD1

CDR3: CASSLAGRAYEQYF
DNA: TGTGCCAGCAGTCTAGCGGGAAGGGCCTACGAGCAGTACTTC
V: TRBV27
size: -
J: TRBJ2-7
D: TRBD2

CDR3: CASSSHRDITSTEAFF
DNA: TGTGCCAGCAGTTCCCACAGGGATATAACGTCCACTGAAGCTTTCTTT
V: TRBV6-5
size: -
J: TRBJ1-1
D: -

CDR3: CASSRRVGGTGGQPQHF
DNA: TGTGCCAGCAGCCGGAGGGTAGGGGGCACCGGAGGTCAGCCCCAGCATTTT
V: TRBV5-6
size: -
J: TRBJ1-5
D: TRBD1

CDR3: CASSRTSGSTGTDTQYF
DNA: TGCGCCAGCAGCCGGACTAGCGGGAGTACCGGCACAGATACGCAGTATTTT
V: TRBV5-1
size: -
J: TRBJ2-3
D: TRBD2

CDR3: CASSQSPQGTDTQYF
DNA: TGTGCCAGCAGCCAATCCCCCCAGGGCACAGATACGCAGTATTTT
V: TRBV4-2
size: -
J: TRBJ2-3
D: -

CDR3: CASSQPASGAPRHNEQFF
DNA: TGCGCCAGCAGCCAACCTGCCTCCGGAGCCCCCCGCCACAATGAGCAGTTCTTC
V: TRBV4-1
size: -
J: TRBJ2-1
D: -

CDR3: CASAPRGDGNQPQHF
DNA: TGCGCCAGCGCCCCGCGGGGCGATGGCAATCAGCCCCAGCATTTT
V: TRBV4-1
size: -
J: TRBJ1-5
D: -

CDR3: CASSEGVTGANVLTF
DNA: TGTGCCAGCTCAGAGGGGGTTACTGGGGCCAACGTCCTGACTTTC
V: TRBV27
size: few
J: TRBJ2-6
D: -

CDR3: CASSSPGTGSSYEQYF
DNA: TGTGCCAGCAGCTCACCAGGGACAGGGAGCTCCTACGAGCAGTACTTC
V: TRBV7-9
size: -
J: TRBJ2-7
D: TRBD1

CDR3: CASSRVAGGGGETQYF
DNA: TGCGCCAGCAGCCGCGTAGCGGGAGGAGGTGGAGAGACCCAGTACTTC
V: TRBV4-3
size: -
J: TRBJ2-5
D: TRBD2